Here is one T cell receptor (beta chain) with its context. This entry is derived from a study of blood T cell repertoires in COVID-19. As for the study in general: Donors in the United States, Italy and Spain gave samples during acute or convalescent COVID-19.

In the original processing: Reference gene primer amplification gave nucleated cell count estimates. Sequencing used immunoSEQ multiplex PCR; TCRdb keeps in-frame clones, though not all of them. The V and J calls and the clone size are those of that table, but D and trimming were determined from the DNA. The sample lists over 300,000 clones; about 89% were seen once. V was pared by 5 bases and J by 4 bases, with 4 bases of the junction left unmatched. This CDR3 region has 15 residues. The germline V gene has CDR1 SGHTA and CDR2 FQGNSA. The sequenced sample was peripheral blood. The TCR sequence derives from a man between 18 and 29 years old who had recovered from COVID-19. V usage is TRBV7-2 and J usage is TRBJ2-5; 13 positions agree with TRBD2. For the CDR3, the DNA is TGTGCCAGCAGCCCTACTAGCGGGGGGGGAGAGACCCAGTACTTC. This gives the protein CASSPTSGGGETQYF.